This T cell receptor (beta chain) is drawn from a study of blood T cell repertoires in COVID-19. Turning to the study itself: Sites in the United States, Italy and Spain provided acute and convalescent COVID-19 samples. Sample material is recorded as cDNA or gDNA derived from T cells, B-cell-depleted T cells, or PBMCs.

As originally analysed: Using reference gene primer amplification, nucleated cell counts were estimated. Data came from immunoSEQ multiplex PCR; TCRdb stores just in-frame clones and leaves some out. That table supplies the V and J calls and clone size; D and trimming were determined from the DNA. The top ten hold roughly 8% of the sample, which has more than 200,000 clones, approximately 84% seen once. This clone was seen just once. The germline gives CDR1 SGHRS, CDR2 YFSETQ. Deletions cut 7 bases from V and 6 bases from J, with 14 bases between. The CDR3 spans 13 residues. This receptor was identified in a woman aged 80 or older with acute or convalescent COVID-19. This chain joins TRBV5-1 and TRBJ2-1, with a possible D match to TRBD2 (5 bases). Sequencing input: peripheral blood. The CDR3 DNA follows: TGCGCCAGCGGATTAGCGATCGGCAATGAGCAGTTCTTC. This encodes CASGLAIGNEQFF.